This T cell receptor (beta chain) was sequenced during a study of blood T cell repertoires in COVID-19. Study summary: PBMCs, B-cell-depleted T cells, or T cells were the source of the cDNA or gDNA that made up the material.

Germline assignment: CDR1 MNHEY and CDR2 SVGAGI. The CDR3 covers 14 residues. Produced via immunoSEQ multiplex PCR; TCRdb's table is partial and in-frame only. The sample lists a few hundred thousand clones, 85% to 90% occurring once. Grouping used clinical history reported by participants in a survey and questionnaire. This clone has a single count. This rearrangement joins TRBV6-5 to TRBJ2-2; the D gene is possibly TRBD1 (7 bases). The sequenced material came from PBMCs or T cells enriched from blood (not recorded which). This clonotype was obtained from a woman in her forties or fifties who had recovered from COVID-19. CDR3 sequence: CALRQGGRTGELFF. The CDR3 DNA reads TGTGCTTTGAGGCAGGGGGGAAGAACCGGGGAGCTGTTTTTT.